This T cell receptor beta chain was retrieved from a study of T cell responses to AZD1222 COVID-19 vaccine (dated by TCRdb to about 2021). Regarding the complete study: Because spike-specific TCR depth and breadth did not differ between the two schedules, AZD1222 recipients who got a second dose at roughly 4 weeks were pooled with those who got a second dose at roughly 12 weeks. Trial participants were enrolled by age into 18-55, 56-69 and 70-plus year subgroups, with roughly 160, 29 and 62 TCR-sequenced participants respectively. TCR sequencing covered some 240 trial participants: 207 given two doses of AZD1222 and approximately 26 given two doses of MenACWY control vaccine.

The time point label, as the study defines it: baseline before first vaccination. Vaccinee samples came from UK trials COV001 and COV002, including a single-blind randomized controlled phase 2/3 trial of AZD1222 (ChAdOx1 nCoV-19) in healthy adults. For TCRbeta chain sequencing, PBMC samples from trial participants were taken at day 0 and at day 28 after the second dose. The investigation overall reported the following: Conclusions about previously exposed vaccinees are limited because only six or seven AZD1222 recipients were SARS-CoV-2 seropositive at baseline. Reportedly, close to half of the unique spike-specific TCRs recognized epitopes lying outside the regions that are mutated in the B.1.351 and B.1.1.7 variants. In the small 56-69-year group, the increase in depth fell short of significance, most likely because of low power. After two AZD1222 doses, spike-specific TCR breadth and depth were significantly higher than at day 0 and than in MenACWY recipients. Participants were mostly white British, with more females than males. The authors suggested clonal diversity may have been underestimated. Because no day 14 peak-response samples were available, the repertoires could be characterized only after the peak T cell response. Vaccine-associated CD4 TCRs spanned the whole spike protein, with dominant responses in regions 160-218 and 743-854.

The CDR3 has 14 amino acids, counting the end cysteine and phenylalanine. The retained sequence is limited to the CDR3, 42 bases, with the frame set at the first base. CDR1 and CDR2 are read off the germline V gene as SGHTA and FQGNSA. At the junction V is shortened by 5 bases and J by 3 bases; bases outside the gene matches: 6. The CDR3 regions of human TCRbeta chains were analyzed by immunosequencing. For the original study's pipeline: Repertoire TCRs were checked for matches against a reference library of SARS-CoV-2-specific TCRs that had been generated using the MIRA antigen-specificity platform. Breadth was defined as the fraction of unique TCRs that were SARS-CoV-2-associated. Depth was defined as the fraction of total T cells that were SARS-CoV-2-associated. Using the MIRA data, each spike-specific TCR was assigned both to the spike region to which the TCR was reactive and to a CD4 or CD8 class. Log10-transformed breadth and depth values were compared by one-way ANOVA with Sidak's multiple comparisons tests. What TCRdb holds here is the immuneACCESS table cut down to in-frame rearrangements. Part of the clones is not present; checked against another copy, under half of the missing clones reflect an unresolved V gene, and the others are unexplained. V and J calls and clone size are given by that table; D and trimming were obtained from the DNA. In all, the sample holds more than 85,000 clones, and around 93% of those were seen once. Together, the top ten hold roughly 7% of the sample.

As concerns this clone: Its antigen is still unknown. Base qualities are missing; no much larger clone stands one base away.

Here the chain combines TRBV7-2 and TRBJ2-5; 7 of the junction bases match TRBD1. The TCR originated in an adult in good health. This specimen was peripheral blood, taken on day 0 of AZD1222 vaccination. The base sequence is TGTGCCAGCAGCGCCCGACAGGGTGAAGAGACCCAGTACTTC. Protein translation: CASSARQGEETQYF.